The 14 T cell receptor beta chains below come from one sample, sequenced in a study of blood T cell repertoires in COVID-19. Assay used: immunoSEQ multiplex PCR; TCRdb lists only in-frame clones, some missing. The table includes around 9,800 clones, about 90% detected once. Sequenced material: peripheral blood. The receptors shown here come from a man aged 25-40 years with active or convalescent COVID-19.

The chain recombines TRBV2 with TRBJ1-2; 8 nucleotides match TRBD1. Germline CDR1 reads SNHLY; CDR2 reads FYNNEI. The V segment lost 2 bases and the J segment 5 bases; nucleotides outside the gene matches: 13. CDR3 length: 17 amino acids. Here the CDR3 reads CASSERAGGGFGYGYTF. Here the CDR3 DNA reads TGTGCCAGCAGTGAAAGGGCAGGGGGCGGCTTCGGGTATGGCTACACCTTC.

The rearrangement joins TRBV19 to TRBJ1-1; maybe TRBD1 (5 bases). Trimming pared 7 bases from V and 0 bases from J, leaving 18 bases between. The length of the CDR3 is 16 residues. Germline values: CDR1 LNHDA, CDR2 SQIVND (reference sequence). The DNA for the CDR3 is TGTGCCAGTACCCCCGGAGGGACGGTTATGAACACTGAAGCTTTCTTT. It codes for CASTPGGTVMNTEAFF.

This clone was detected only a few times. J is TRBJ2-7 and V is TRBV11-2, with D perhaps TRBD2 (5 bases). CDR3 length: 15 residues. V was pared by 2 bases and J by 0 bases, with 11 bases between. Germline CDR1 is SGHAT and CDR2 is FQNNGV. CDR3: CASSLKAGGSYEQYV. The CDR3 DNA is TGTGCCAGCAGCTTAAAAGCTGGAGGCTCCTACGAGCAGTACGTC.

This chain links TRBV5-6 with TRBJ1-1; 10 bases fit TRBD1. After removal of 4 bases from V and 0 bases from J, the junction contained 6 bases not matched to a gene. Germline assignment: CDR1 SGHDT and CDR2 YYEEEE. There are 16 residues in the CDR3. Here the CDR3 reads CASSPGTGVMNTEAFF. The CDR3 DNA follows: TGTGCCAGCAGCCCGGGGACAGGGGTTATGAACACTGAAGCTTTCTTT.

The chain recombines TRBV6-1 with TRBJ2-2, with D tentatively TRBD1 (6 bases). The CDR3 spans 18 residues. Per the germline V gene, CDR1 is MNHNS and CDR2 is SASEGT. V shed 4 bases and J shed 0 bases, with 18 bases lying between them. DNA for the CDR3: TGTGCCAGCAGTGGCCTAGGCCAGGGGACCCCGAACACCGGGGAGCTGTTTTTT. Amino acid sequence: CASSGLGQGTPNTGELFF.

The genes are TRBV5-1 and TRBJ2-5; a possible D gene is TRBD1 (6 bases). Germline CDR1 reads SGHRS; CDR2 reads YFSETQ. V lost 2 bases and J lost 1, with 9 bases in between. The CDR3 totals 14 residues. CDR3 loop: CASSFAGAQETQYF. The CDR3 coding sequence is TGCGCCAGCAGCTTTGCAGGGGCCCAAGAGACCCAGTACTTC.

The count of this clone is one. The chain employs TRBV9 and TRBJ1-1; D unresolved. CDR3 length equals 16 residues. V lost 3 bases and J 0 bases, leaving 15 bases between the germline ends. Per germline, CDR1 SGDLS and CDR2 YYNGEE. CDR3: CASSASGSHMNTEAFF. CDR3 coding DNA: TGTGCCAGCAGCGCGTCAGGTTCCCACATGAACACTGAAGCTTTCTTT.

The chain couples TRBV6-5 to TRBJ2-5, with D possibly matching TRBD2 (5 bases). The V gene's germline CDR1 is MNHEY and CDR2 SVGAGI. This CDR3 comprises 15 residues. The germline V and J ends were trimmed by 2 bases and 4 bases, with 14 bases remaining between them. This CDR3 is CASSYRGSEGETQYF. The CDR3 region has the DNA TGTGCCAGCAGTTACCGGGGTTCTGAAGGAGAGACCCAGTACTTC.

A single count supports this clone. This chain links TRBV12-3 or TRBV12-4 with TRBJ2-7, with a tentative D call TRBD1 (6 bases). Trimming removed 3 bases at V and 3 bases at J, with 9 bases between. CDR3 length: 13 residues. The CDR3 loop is CASSFGQNYEQYV. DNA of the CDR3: TGTGCCAGCAGTTTCGGACAGAACTACGAGCAGTACGTC.

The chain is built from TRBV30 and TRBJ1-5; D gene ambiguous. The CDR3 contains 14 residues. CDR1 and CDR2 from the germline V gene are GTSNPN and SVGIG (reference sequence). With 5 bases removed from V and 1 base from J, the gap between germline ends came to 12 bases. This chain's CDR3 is CAWRVSGSNQPQHF. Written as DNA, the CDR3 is TGTGCCTGGCGGGTCTCTGGGAGCAATCAGCCCCAGCATTTT.

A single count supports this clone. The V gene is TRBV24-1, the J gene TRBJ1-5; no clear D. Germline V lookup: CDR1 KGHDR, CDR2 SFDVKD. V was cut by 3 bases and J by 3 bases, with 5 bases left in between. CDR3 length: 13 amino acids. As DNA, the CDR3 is TGTGCCACCAGTGATGGGCCCAATCAGCCCCAGCATTTT. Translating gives CATSDGPNQPQHF.

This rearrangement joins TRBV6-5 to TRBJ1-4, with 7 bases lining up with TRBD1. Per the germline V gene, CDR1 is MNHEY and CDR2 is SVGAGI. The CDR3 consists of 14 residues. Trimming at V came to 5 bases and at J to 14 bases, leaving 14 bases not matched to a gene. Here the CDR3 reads CASSLTTGTSTLFF. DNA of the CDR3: TGTGCCAGCAGTCTAACGACAGGGACATCTACTCTGTTTTTT.

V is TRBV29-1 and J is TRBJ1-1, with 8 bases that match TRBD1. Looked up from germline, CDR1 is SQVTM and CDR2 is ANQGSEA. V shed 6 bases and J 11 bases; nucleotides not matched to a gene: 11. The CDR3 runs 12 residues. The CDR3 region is CSVKQGARGAFF. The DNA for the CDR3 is TGCAGCGTGAAGCAGGGGGCTCGGGGGGCTTTCTTT.

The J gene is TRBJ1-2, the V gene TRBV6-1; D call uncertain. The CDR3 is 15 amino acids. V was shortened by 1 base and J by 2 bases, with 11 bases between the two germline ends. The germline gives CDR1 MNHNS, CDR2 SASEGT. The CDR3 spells CASSEGLGPNYGYTF. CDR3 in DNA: TGTGCCAGCAGTGAAGGGCTAGGTCCAAACTATGGCTACACCTTC.